The 30 T cell receptor beta chains reported below all come from one sample, sequenced in a study of early T cells in non-severe SARS-CoV-2 infection. TCRdb used MiXCR to reprocess the 5' RACE reads, holding one entry per CDR3 protein. The sample lists under 45,000 distinct CDR3 sequences, 7.5% to 9% seen once, with roughly an eighth in the top ten. This specimen consisted of whole blood, obtained at baseline. These receptors were collected from an adult who was a healthcare worker with PCR-confirmed SARS-CoV-2 infection or an uninfected control (not recorded which).

This clonotype was detected ten times or more. The V call is TRBV27, the J call TRBJ1-1; 9 nucleotides match TRBD1. Unmatched junction bases numbered 6, after V lost 0 bases and J lost 7 bases. The length of the CDR3 is 15 residues. Per germline, CDR1 MNHEY and CDR2 SMNVEV (reference sequence). CDR3 loop: CASSLSTGQGGEAFF. DNA for the CDR3: TGTGCCAGCAGTTTATCAACGGGACAGGGTGGTGAAGCTTTCTTT.

This clonotype was found many times. The chain recombines TRBV12-3 or TRBV12-4 with TRBJ2-7; D is possibly TRBD1 or TRBD2 (5 bases each). The V end lost 4 bases, the J end lost 2 bases, and 12 bases lay between the germline ends. The CDR3 covers 14 residues. CDR3 nucleotides: TGTGCCAGCAGTTCGGGGACGTCCCCCTACGAGCAGTACTTC. Translation gives CASSSGTSPYEQYF.

V usage is TRBV4-3 and J usage is TRBJ2-1; D remains ambiguous. The CDR3 contains 15 residues. The germline CDR1 and CDR2 sequences are LGHNA and YSLEER. Trimming left V 0 bases short and J 2 bases short, with 8 bases between. The CDR3 DNA reads as TGCGCCAGCAGCCAAGAAGCCGGCACCTACAATGAGCAGTTCTTC. This sequence encodes CASSQEAGTYNEQFF.

This chain joins TRBV7-9 and TRBJ2-7; 7 bases agree with TRBD1. The V segment lost 6 bases and the J segment 7 bases; nucleotides outside the gene matches: 24. CDR3 length equals 18 residues. Per the germline V gene, CDR1 is SEHNR and CDR2 is FQNEAQ (reference sequence). The CDR3 DNA sequence: TGTGCCAGCAGTCCGAGCTTAGCGACTTTTACAGGGGTCGGGGAGCAGTACTTC. It codes for CASSPSLATFTGVGEQYF.

In this sample, this clonotype turned up many times. This chain uses TRBV7-6 with TRBJ1-6, with 7 bases lining up with TRBD1. This CDR3 is 16 amino acids long. J was trimmed by 10 bases and V by 5 bases; bases with no gene match: 14. Germline V gene sequence: CDR1 SGHVS, CDR2 FNYEAQ. The CDR3 reads CASSQDLTGSNSPLHF. The CDR3 region has the DNA TGTGCCAGCAGCCAGGATTTGACAGGGAGTAACTCACCCCTCCACTTT.

Only a few counts were recorded for this clonotype. This rearrangement joins TRBV11-2 to TRBJ1-6; weak D call: TRBD1 (5 bases). With 3 bases removed from V and 8 bases from J, the gap between germline ends came to 8 bases. The CDR3 runs to 13 residues. CDR1 is SGHAT and CDR2 is FQNNGV in the germline V gene. CDR3 loop: CASSFRRDSPLHF. The CDR3 coding sequence is TGTGCCAGCAGCTTCCGCAGGGATTCACCCCTCCACTTT.

This clonotype has more than one count but fewer than ten. The chain links TRBV12-3 or TRBV12-4 to TRBJ2-7; D unresolved. Deletions cut 6 bases from V and 4 bases from J, with 13 bases between. The CDR3 has 13 amino acids. CDR3 in DNA: TGTGCCAGCAGGTTCGGGTCCCCTTACGAGCAGTACTTC. It codes for CASRFGSPYEQYF.

Ten or more counts support this clonotype. The rearrangement joins TRBV27 to TRBJ2-1; D remains unclear. The CDR3 loop spans 15 amino acids. V shed 5 bases and J shed 4 bases, with 15 bases lying between them. Germline V gene sequence: CDR1 MNHEY, CDR2 SMNVEV (reference sequence). CDR3 DNA sequence: TGTGCCAGCAGTCGGCTGACGGGCGGATACAATGAGCAGTTCTTC. It encodes CASSRLTGGYNEQFF.

There are a few counts of this clonotype. The gene calls are TRBV30 and TRBJ1-1, with D unclear. The CDR3 loop spans 13 amino acids. CDR1 and CDR2 from the germline V gene are GTSNPN and SVGIG (reference sequence). Trimming pared 7 bases from V and 1 base from J, leaving 13 bases between. CDR3 loop: CAYKVSRNTEAFF. The CDR3 DNA reads TGTGCCTATAAGGTATCACGGAACACTGAAGCTTTCTTT.

This clonotype was counted only a few times. The rearrangement joins TRBV25-1 to TRBJ1-6, with D possibly being TRBD1 (5 bases). Trimming removed 2 bases at V and 10 bases at J, with 15 bases between. The CDR3 is 15 amino acids. Germline assignment: CDR1 MGHDK and CDR2 SYGVNS. The chain's CDR3 is CASSEGASSSSPLHF. Here the CDR3 DNA reads TGTGCCAGCAGTGAAGGGGCCTCGAGCTCGTCACCCCTCCACTTT.

This clonotype was detected a few times. One end of the junction is discordant with germline, which a read error may explain. The chain joins TRBV7-7 to TRBJ2-2; 9 positions match TRBD2. CDR3 size: 16 residues. Germline CDR1 is SSHAT and CDR2 is FNYEAQ (reference sequence). The CDR3: CASSLIAGDNTGELFF. CDR3 coding DNA: TGTGCTAGCAGCTTAATAGCGGGGGATAACACCGGGGAGCTGTTTTTT.

Details on this clonotype: This may be a read error, as it is one base from a much larger clone. V gene TRBV9 combines with J gene TRBJ1-1, with TRBD1 matching 9 bases. Germline V gene lookup returns CDR1 SGDLS and CDR2 YYNGEE. This CDR3 has 16 residues. The CDR3 DNA follows: TGTGCCAGCAGCAAATCCCGGGACAGGGTGAACACTGAAGCTTCCTTT. It codes for CASSKSRDRVNTEASF.

This sequence joins TRBV13 and TRBJ2-1, with D possibly being TRBD2 (7 bases). The germline CDR1 and CDR2 sequences are PRHDT and FYEKMQ (reference sequence). The CDR3 has 14 residues. Trimming took 7 bases from V and 4 from J, leaving 14 bases between them. In nucleotides, the CDR3 is TGTGCCAGCATCGACGCGGGGGCTTACAATGAGCAGTTCTTC. This encodes CASIDAGAYNEQFF. Variable domain in full (rest from reference TRBV13 and TRBJ2-1): AAGVIQSPRHLIKEKRETATLKCYPIPRHDTVYWYQQGPGQDPQFLISFYEKMQSDKGSIPDRFSAQQFSDYHSELNMSSLELGDSALYFCASIDAGAYNEQFFGPGTRLTVL.

This sequence joins TRBV29-1 and TRBJ2-5; 8 nucleotides agree with TRBD1. The length of the CDR3 is 14 residues. The trim removed 7 bases at V and 0 bases at J, leaving 7 bases unmatched. CDR1 and CDR2 from the germline V gene are SQVTM and ANQGSEA. As DNA, the CDR3 is TGCAGCGGGGCAGGGGGCGCTTACCAAGAGACCCAGTACTTC. This sequence encodes CSGAGGAYQETQYF.

V is TRBV5-1 and J is TRBJ2-5, with D possibly TRBD1 on 8 matching bases. In germline, CDR1 is SGHRS, CDR2 YFSETQ. The V end lost 1 base, the J end lost 5 bases, and 15 bases lay between the germline ends. The CDR3 is 15 amino acids. CDR3 DNA sequence: TGCGCCAGCAGCTTGTATGGACAGGGAGGGGAGACCCAGTACTTC. Amino acid sequence: CASSLYGQGGETQYF.

There are a few counts of this clonotype. V usage is TRBV7-9 and J usage is TRBJ1-1; 9 nucleotides align to TRBD1. The germline V gene has CDR1 SEHNR and CDR2 FQNEAQ (reference sequence). The CDR3 length is 16 residues. With 5 bases clipped from V and 1 base from J, the junction kept 8 bases outside the gene matches. CDR3 region: CASSINRGRANTEAFF. The CDR3 nucleotides are TGTGCCAGCAGCATAAACAGGGGGCGGGCGAACACTGAAGCTTTCTTT.

This clonotype was seen only a few times. The rearrangement uses TRBV6-1 and TRBJ2-3, with D tentatively TRBD1 (7 bases). Trimming left V 7 bases short and J 4 bases short, with 12 bases between. The CDR3 spans 13 residues. CDR1 and CDR2 from the germline V gene are MNHNS and SASEGT. The CDR3 loop reads CASTDREADTQYF. CDR3 bases: TGTGCCAGCACCGACAGGGAGGCAGATACGCAGTATTTT.

This clonotype has at least ten counts. The chain recombines TRBV6-1 with TRBJ1-1; D is unclear. The germline gives CDR1 MNHNS, CDR2 SASEGT. Deletions cut 7 bases from V and 1 base from J, with 10 bases between. The CDR3 totals 13 residues. The CDR3 nucleotides read TGTGCCAGCATCCAAGGAGGGAACACTGAAGCTTTCTTT. This sequence encodes CASIQGGNTEAFF.

This clonotype was counted a few times. The V gene is TRBV20-1, the J gene TRBJ2-1, with D unclear. Germline V gene data show CDR1 as DFQATT and CDR2 as SNEGSKA (reference sequence). The V end lost 5 bases, the J end lost 6 bases, and 17 bases lay between the germline ends. The CDR3 extends over 14 amino acids. CDR3: CSARSQVKSNEQFF. CDR3 nucleotides: TGCAGTGCTCGGTCTCAGGTGAAATCCAATGAGCAGTTCTTC.

This clonotype was found a few times. The rearrangement links TRBV11-3 to TRBJ2-1; D is unclear. V lost 4 bases and J 8 bases, leaving 15 bases between the germline ends. The germline gives CDR1 SGHNT, CDR2 YENEEA. The CDR3 is 14 residues long. Written as DNA, the CDR3 is TGTGCCAGCAGCTCCGTTGAGGTTAGGCATGAGCAGTTCTTC. The encoded protein is CASSSVEVRHEQFF.

The chain carries TRBV3-1 and TRBJ1-2; no reliable D call. Trimming cost V 4 bases and J 0 bases, with 15 bases left between them. The CDR3 has 16 amino acids. CDR1 is LGHDT and CDR2 is YNNKEL in the germline V gene (reference sequence). CDR3 coding DNA: TGTGCCAGCAGCCCTCCTGGCGGTCTTTCTAACTATGGCTACACCTTC. Residues: CASSPPGGLSNYGYTF. Supplemented by reference TRBV3-1 and TRBJ1-2, the full variable domain reads DTAVSQTPKYLVTQMGNDKSIKCEQNLGHDTMYWYKQDSKKFLKIMFSYNNKELIINETVPNRFSPKSPDKAHLNLHINSLELGDSAVYFCASSPPGGLSNYGYTFGSGTRLTVV.

The chain uses TRBV12-3 or TRBV12-4 and TRBJ1-1; no definite D call. This CDR3 comprises 12 residues. Trimming shortened V by 2 bases and J by 0 bases, and 1 base separated the two germline ends. In DNA form, the CDR3 reads TGTGCCAGCAGTTTATTGAACACTGAAGCTTTCTTT. Protein: CASSLLNTEAFF.

The V call is TRBV7-8, the J call TRBJ2-1, with 8 bases aligning to TRBD2. The V segment lost 3 bases and the J segment 6 bases; nucleotides outside the gene matches: 7. The length of the CDR3 is 15 residues. CDR1 and CDR2 from the germline V gene are SGHVS and FQNEAQ. CDR3 loop: CASSLPGLGSNEQFF. In DNA, the CDR3 is TGTGCCAGCAGCTTGCCGGGACTAGGGTCCAATGAGCAGTTCTTC.

This clonotype was detected only a few times. The CDR3 spells CASWGAGRDYEQYF. In DNA form, the CDR3 reads TGTGCCAGCTGGGGGGCGGGGCGAGACTACGAGCAGTACTTC. The genes are TRBV18 and TRBJ2-7; D may correspond to TRBD1 or TRBD2 (6 bases each). V lost 7 bases to trimming and J lost 3 bases, with 16 bases between them. Per germline, CDR1 KGHSH and CDR2 LQKENI. This CDR3 is 14 amino acids long.

The chain joins TRBV5-6 to TRBJ1-2; TRBD1 matches at 7 bases. CDR3 length: 15 amino acids. The V and J ends lost 2 bases and 1 base, in that order; junction bases with no gene match: 5. Germline assignment: CDR1 SGHDT and CDR2 YYEEEE. The CDR3 protein is CASSFGTANNYGYTF. The CDR3 DNA is TGTGCCAGCAGCTTCGGGACAGCGAATAACTATGGCTACACCTTC.

This clonotype was detected ten times or more. This rearrangement joins TRBV7-6 to TRBJ2-5; TRBD2 might be the D (7 bases). Germline-derived CDR1 and CDR2 are SGHVS and FNYEAQ. Trimming left V 1 base short and J 5 bases short, with 17 bases between. The CDR3 length is 16 residues. The CDR3 DNA reads TGTGCCAGCAGCTTAGTTCTGGGGGGGCCGGGCGAGACCCAGTACTTC. Its translation: CASSLVLGGPGETQYF.

A note on this clonotype: One end of the junction fails to match germline, which may point to a read error. The rearrangement links TRBV18 to TRBJ1-1; TRBD1 matches 7 bases. Germline lookup yields CDR1 KGHSH and CDR2 LQKENI. This CDR3 contains 16 residues. CDR3: CASSPPRRQGYTEVFF. Written as DNA, the CDR3 is TGTGCCAGCTCACCACCGAGGAGACAGGGATATACTGAAGTTTTCTTT. Combining the CDR3 with reference TRBV18 and TRBJ1-1 gives the whole variable domain NAGVMQNPRHLVRRRGQEARLRCSPMKGHSHVYWYRQLPEEGLKFMVYLQKENIIDESGMPKERFSAEFPKEGPSILRIQQVVRGDSAAYFCASSPPRRQGYTEVFFGQGTRLTVV.

Many counts were recorded for this clonotype. The CDR3 loop is CASSLELRSYEQYF. DNA of the CDR3: TGTGCCAGCAGCTTGGAATTGCGTAGCTACGAGCAGTACTTC. The J gene is TRBJ2-7, the V gene TRBV5-5; D remains unclear. V was cut by 0 bases and J by 3 bases, with 10 bases left in between. Germline CDR1 SGHKS, CDR2 YYEKEE (reference sequence). CDR3 length: 14 amino acids. Using reference TRBV5-5 and TRBJ2-7 for the parts outside the CDR3, the full variable domain is DAGVTQSPTHLIKTRGQQVTLRCSPISGHKSVSWYQQVLGQGPQFIFQYYEKEERGRGNFPDRFSARQFPNYSSELNVNALLLGDSALYLCASSLELRSYEQYFGPGTRLTVT.

There are a few counts of this clonotype. The V gene is TRBV6-5, the J gene TRBJ1-5; D gene uncertain. CDR1 and CDR2 (germline): MNHEY, SVGAGI. The length of the CDR3 is 14 residues. V dropped 0 bases and J dropped 4 bases, with 7 bases sitting between them. The CDR3 region is CASSYSPGNQPQHF. The DNA of the CDR3 is TGTGCCAGCAGTTACTCTCCAGGAAATCAGCCCCAGCATTTT.

The chain combines TRBV9 with TRBJ1-2, with a tentative D call TRBD1 (6 bases). The CDR3 has 12 residues. The germline CDR1 and CDR2 sequences are SGDLS and YYNGEE. V was shortened by 4 bases and J by 12 bases, with 16 bases between the two germline ends. CDR3 residues: CASSTAGGRHTF. The CDR3 nucleotides are TGTGCCAGCAGCACTGCCGGGGGGCGCCACACCTTC. The whole variable domain, filled in from reference TRBV9 and TRBJ1-2, reads DSGVTQTPKHLITATGQRVTLRCSPRSGDLSVYWYQQSLDQGLQFLIQYYNGEERAKGNILERFSAQQFPDLHSELNLSSLELGDSALYFCASSTAGGRHTFGSGTRLTVV.